This is a list of T cell receptor beta chains from one sample in a study of OX40 agonist ivuxolimab in advanced cancers. The assay was immunoSEQ multiplex PCR, and TCRdb's table has in-frame clones only and misses some. Here the sample spans approximately 100,000 clones, approximately 90% being singletons. The starting material was CD4+ or CD8+ T cells sorted from blood, obtained in a trial of the OX40 agonist ivuxolimab. These TCRs come from an adult with an advanced solid tumor such as melanoma, head and neck, liver or kidney cancer. CDR3s include the opening cysteine and the closing phenylalanine or tryptophan. D genes are given only for firm matches. Expanded clones are given a class, and other clones once, few, many or no size at all.

J gene: TRBJ1-1; V gene: TRBV10-1; clone size: few; D gene: .; CDR3 protein: CASSDGAGGDTEAFF; CDR3 DNA: TGCGCCAGCAGTGACGGTGCGGGAGGCGACACTGAAGCTTTCTTT
J gene: TRBJ1-2; V gene: TRBV4-3; clone size: .; D gene: .; CDR3 protein: CASSQDHGRGYTF; CDR3 DNA: TGCGCCAGCAGCCAAGATCATGGGAGAGGCTACACCTTC
J gene: TRBJ1-5; V gene: TRBV28; clone size: .; D gene: .; CDR3 protein: CASSLATPGGQPQHF; CDR3 DNA: TGTGCCAGCAGTTTGGCGACCCCCGGCGGTCAGCCCCAGCATTTT
J gene: TRBJ1-1; V gene: TRBV7-2; clone size: .; D gene: .; CDR3 protein: CASSFGDLKGNTEAFF; CDR3 DNA: TGTGCCAGCAGCTTCGGGGATTTAAAGGGGAACACTGAAGCTTTCTTT
J gene: TRBJ1-1; V gene: TRBV19; clone size: .; D gene: .; CDR3 protein: CASSIQGRGEAFF; CDR3 DNA: TGTGCCAGTAGTATCCAAGGTAGAGGGGAAGCTTTCTTT
J gene: TRBJ1-2; V gene: TRBV28; clone size: .; D gene: .; CDR3 protein: CASSVSRSNYGYTF; CDR3 DNA: TGTGCCAGCAGCGTCTCCCGGTCTAACTATGGCTACACCTTC
J gene: TRBJ2-6; V gene: TRBV6-6; clone size: .; D gene: .; CDR3 protein: CASRLGESGANVLTF; CDR3 DNA: TGTGCCAGCAGACTTGGGGAATCTGGGGCCAACGTCCTGACTTTC
J gene: TRBJ2-7; V gene: TRBV2; clone size: .; D gene: .; CDR3 protein: CASRDRVNYEQYF; CDR3 DNA: TGTGCCAGCAGGGACAGAGTCAACTACGAGCAGTACTTC
J gene: TRBJ1-5; V gene: TRBV7-7; clone size: .; D gene: .; CDR3 protein: CASSQSVTNQPQHF; CDR3 DNA: TGTGCTAGCAGCCAGTCGGTGACCAATCAGCCCCAGCATTTT
J gene: TRBJ2-1; V gene: TRBV13; clone size: .; D gene: .; CDR3 protein: CASSARRGLALYNEQFF; CDR3 DNA: TGTGCCAGCAGCGCCCGCCGCGGCCTGGCCCTCTACAATGAGCAGTTCTTC
J gene: TRBJ1-1; V gene: TRBV9; clone size: few; D gene: .; CDR3 protein: CASSVTSLINTEAFF; CDR3 DNA: TGTGCCAGCAGCGTAACGTCCCTAATCAACACTGAAGCTTTCTTT
J gene: TRBJ2-5; V gene: TRBV27; clone size: once; D gene: .; CDR3 protein: CASSLEEGATQYF; CDR3 DNA: TGTGCCAGCAGTTTAGAGGAGGGGGCGACCCAGTACTTC
J gene: TRBJ2-2; V gene: TRBV6-5; clone size: .; D gene: .; CDR3 protein: CASIGQGRYGELFF; CDR3 DNA: TGTGCCAGCATTGGTCAGGGTCGGTACGGGGAGCTGTTTTTT
J gene: TRBJ2-7; V gene: TRBV27; clone size: .; D gene: TRBD1; CDR3 protein: CASRGTGDGPRGYF; CDR3 DNA: TGTGCCAGCAGAGGGACAGGGGACGGGCCGAGGGGGTACTTC
J gene: TRBJ2-7; V gene: TRBV6-6; clone size: once; D gene: .; CDR3 protein: CASISVTERTYEQYF; CDR3 DNA: TGTGCCAGCATCAGTGTGACCGAACGAACATACGAGCAGTACTTC
J gene: TRBJ1-2; V gene: TRBV27; clone size: .; D gene: TRBD1; CDR3 protein: CASSSRNRGKDYGYTF; CDR3 DNA: TGTGCCAGCAGTTCACGAAACAGGGGAAAGGACTATGGCTACACCTTC
J gene: TRBJ1-2; V gene: TRBV6-5; clone size: .; D gene: .; CDR3 protein: CASRGRRQDYTF; CDR3 DNA: TGTGCCAGCAGGGGACGACGACAGGACTACACCTTC
J gene: TRBJ1-3; V gene: TRBV5-6; clone size: .; D gene: .; CDR3 protein: CASSLADGNTIYF; CDR3 DNA: TGTGCCAGCAGCTTGGCCGACGGAAACACCATATATTTT
J gene: TRBJ2-7; V gene: TRBV29-1; clone size: .; D gene: .; CDR3 protein: CSVRREYEQYF; CDR3 DNA: TGCAGCGTTCGGAGGGAATACGAGCAGTACTTC
J gene: TRBJ1-5; V gene: TRBV28; clone size: .; D gene: TRBD1; CDR3 protein: CASRRQGSSNQPQHF; CDR3 DNA: TGTGCCAGCAGACGACAGGGGTCTAGCAATCAGCCCCAGCATTTT
J gene: TRBJ1-1; V gene: TRBV11-3; clone size: .; D gene: .; CDR3 protein: CASSLGQGRNPEAFF; CDR3 DNA: TGTGCCAGCAGCTTAGGGCAGGGTAGGAATCCTGAAGCTTTCTTT
J gene: TRBJ2-7; V gene: TRBV28; clone size: .; D gene: TRBD2; CDR3 protein: CASSSPPGGGRSYEQYF; CDR3 DNA: TGTGCCAGCAGTTCTCCCCCAGGCGGGGGGCGTTCCTACGAGCAGTACTTC
J gene: TRBJ2-3; V gene: TRBV28; clone size: .; D gene: TRBD1; CDR3 protein: CASRPETGLGTDTQYF; CDR3 DNA: TGTGCCAGCAGACCCGAGACAGGGCTCGGCACAGATACGCAGTATTTT
J gene: TRBJ1-1; V gene: TRBV4-1; clone size: .; D gene: .; CDR3 protein: CASRRGESTEAFF; CDR3 DNA: TGCGCCAGCCGAAGGGGGGAGAGCACTGAAGCTTTCTTT
J gene: TRBJ1-1; V gene: TRBV5-1; clone size: .; D gene: TRBD1; CDR3 protein: CASRLGTGNTEAFF; CDR3 DNA: TGCGCCAGCAGACTAGGGACAGGGAACACTGAAGCTTTCTTT
J gene: TRBJ1-5; V gene: TRBV18; clone size: .; D gene: TRBD1; CDR3 protein: CASSPSSGQVNQPQHF; CDR3 DNA: TGTGCCAGCTCACCATCGTCGGGACAGGTGAATCAGCCCCAGCATTTT